The subject of this entry is one T cell receptor (beta chain). Its antigen remains unknown. This sample stems from a study of cytomegalovirus exposure and HLA in healthy donors. This PCR relied on a set of 60 Vbeta primers and 13 Jbeta primers. Generated by immunoSEQ multiplex PCR, the TCRdb table keeps only in-frame clones and is missing some. The sample lists 90,000 to 100,000 clones, approximately 64% seen once, with about 6% in the top ten. Donors had nominal health at sampling but likely had unrecorded immune exposures. Study-wide points: Analyzed later, most CMV-associated TCR beta chains appeared HLA-restricted. From TCR beta sequences, most subjects' HLA-A and HLA-B alleles were reportedly predicted accurately. In a later analysis, TCR beta V- and J-gene trimming was associated with a missense DCLRE1C variant.

Germline values: CDR1 SQVTM, CDR2 ANQGSEA. Trimming took 6 bases from V and 0 from J, leaving 13 bases between them. This CDR3 has 14 residues. Sample: PBMCs. The clonotype comes from a boy younger than 18 in good health and CMV-seropositive. V gene TRBV29-1 combines with J gene TRBJ2-3, with D possibly being TRBD2 (6 bases). CDR3 sequence reads: CSVGRPGSTDTQYF. DNA of the CDR3: TGCAGCGTGGGGAGGCCAGGGAGCACAGATACGCAGTATTTT.